The 27 T cell receptor beta chains listed next were all sequenced from one sample in a study of blood T cell repertoires in COVID-19. Sequencing was performed with immunoSEQ multiplex PCR; in TCRdb, only in-frame clones are kept and a portion is missing. This sample has approximately 150,000 clones, with around nine tenths found just once. Source material: peripheral blood. The receptor source for this set is a woman between 50 and 59 years old with active or convalescent COVID-19.

This clone has only one observation. This chain joins TRBV19 and TRBJ1-4; 7 bases map to TRBD1. The junction had 7 bases not matched to a gene; V was cut back by 8 bases and J by 7 bases. The CDR3 is made up of 13 amino acids. The V gene's germline CDR1 is LNHDA and CDR2 SQIVND (reference sequence). In DNA form, the CDR3 reads TGTGCCAGTTACAGGGGCGGCGGTGAAAAACTGTTTTTT. It specifies CASYRGGGEKLFF.

V and J are TRBV7-2 and TRBJ1-4; 7 nucleotides agree with TRBD1. This CDR3 spans 16 amino acids. After removal of 5 bases from V and 7 bases from J, the junction contained 13 bases not matched to a gene. CDR1 SGHTA and CDR2 FQGNSA come from the germline V gene. CDR3 amino acids: CASSLAQTGRGEKLFF. The CDR3 DNA reads as TGTGCCAGCAGCCTGGCCCAGACAGGGAGAGGTGAAAAACTGTTTTTT.

The chain recombines TRBV14 with TRBJ1-1; no reliable D call. Germline loops: CDR1 SGHDN, CDR2 FVKESK. V was trimmed by 0 bases and J by 3 bases, leaving 8 bases between them. This CDR3 is 14 amino acids long. The CDR3 sequence: CASSQDNSYTEAFF. CDR3 coding DNA: TGTGCCAGCAGCCAAGATAATTCCTACACTGAAGCTTTCTTT.

This chain joins TRBV5-1 and TRBJ1-5; D unresolved. The germline V and J ends were trimmed by 0 bases and 6 bases, with 10 bases remaining between them. CDR1 SGHRS and CDR2 YFSETQ come from the germline V gene. The CDR3 length is 14 residues. CDR3 nucleotides: TGCGCCAGCAGCTTGGCAGAGGGCAGTCAGCCCCAGCATTTT. This gives the protein CASSLAEGSQPQHF.

V usage is TRBV4-1 and J usage is TRBJ2-3; D might be TRBD1 (6 bases). The CDR3 is 14 amino acids. V gave up 4 bases and J gave up 4 bases, with 12 bases separating them. The germline gives CDR1 MGHRA, CDR2 YSYEKL. The CDR3: CASSPRTAPDTQYF. CDR3 DNA sequence: TGCGCCAGCAGCCCCCGGACAGCCCCAGATACGCAGTATTTT.

The rearrangement links TRBV29-1 to TRBJ2-7, with TRBD1 as a possible D gene (6 bases). Per germline, CDR1 SQVTM and CDR2 ANQGSEA. V was clipped by 2 bases and J by 4 bases, with 9 bases between them. CDR3 length: 12 amino acids. This CDR3 reads CSVEQGIYEQYF. CDR3 coding DNA: TGCAGCGTTGAACAGGGGATATACGAGCAGTACTTC.

This clone was detected a few times. The V gene is TRBV18, the J gene TRBJ1-4, with D unresolved. The CDR3 spans 18 residues. Germline CDR1 KGHSH, CDR2 LQKENI. The ends were cut back, 2 bases at V and 4 bases at J, with 20 bases in the middle. The CDR3 sequence is CASSPKTTASRVNEKLFF. CDR3 nucleotides: TGTGCCAGCTCACCAAAGACTACAGCCTCGAGAGTTAATGAAAAACTGTTTTTT.

The chain carries TRBV7-6 and TRBJ2-1, with 11 bases identical to TRBD2. V lost 5 bases to trimming and J lost 8 bases; unmatched junction nucleotides: 14. The CDR3 runs to 17 residues. Per germline, CDR1 SGHVS and CDR2 FNYEAQ. CDR3 in amino acids: CASSATRLAGGGHEQFF. CDR3 nucleotide sequence: TGTGCCAGCAGCGCGACTCGGCTAGCGGGAGGTGGTCATGAGCAGTTCTTC.

The V call is TRBV3-1 (or the pseudogene TRBV3-2), the J call TRBJ1-6; 7 bases are shared with TRBD1. The V gene end was trimmed by 3 bases and the J gene end by 14 bases; junction bases not matched to a gene: 13. Germline V gives CDR1 LGHDT, CDR2 YNNKEL (reference sequence). The CDR3 loop spans 15 amino acids. The CDR3 protein is CASSQGTANKMALHF. As DNA, the CDR3 is TGTGCCAGCAGCCAGGGGACAGCGAACAAGATGGCCCTCCACTTT.

The chain carries TRBV30 and TRBJ2-3; 8 bases line up with TRBD2. Germline CDR1 and CDR2: GTSNPN and SVGIG (reference sequence). The CDR3 loop spans 17 amino acids. V lost 0 bases and J lost 6; bases outside the gene matches: 14. Here the CDR3 reads CAWSVRIGGRSGDTQYF. The CDR3 DNA sequence: TGTGCCTGGAGTGTACGAATTGGCGGGAGGAGCGGGGATACGCAGTATTTT.

This chain uses TRBV9 with TRBJ1-2; 8 nucleotides line up with TRBD1. Per the germline V gene, CDR1 is SGDLS and CDR2 is YYNGEE. The CDR3 spans 13 residues. The V segment lost 4 bases and the J segment 4 bases; nucleotides outside the gene matches: 3. CDR3 amino acids: CASSFDRGYGYTF. The CDR3 DNA sequence: TGTGCCAGCAGCTTCGACAGGGGCTATGGCTACACCTTC. The full variable domain, its missing parts supplied by reference TRBV9 and TRBJ1-2, is DSGVTQTPKHLITATGQRVTLRCSPRSGDLSVYWYQQSLDQGLQFLIQYYNGEERAKGNILERFSAQQFPDLHSELNLSSLELGDSALYFCASSFDRGYGYTFGSGTRLTVV.

CDR3: CASSSRGAPNYGYTF. The CDR3 DNA reads TGCGCCAGCAGCTCACGGGGGGCGCCTAACTATGGCTACACCTTC. J is TRBJ1-2 and V is TRBV5-1, with TRBD1 as a possible D gene (6 bases). V gave up 3 bases and J gave up 0 bases, with 12 bases separating them. Germline V gene data show CDR1 as SGHRS and CDR2 as YFSETQ. This CDR3 comprises 15 residues.

The genes are TRBV5-6 and TRBJ1-4; TRBD1 matches at 7 bases. V lost 3 bases to trimming and J lost 4 bases; unmatched junction nucleotides: 9. CDR3 length equals 16 residues. The germline CDR1 and CDR2 sequences are SGHDT and YYEEEE. The chain's CDR3 is CASSWGPGGNNEKLFF. CDR3 DNA: TGTGCCAGCAGCTGGGGGCCAGGGGGAAATAATGAAAAACTGTTTTTT.

V gene TRBV5-1 combines with J gene TRBJ2-7; 15 bases are shared with TRBD2. The length of the CDR3 is 21 residues. Germline V lookup: CDR1 SGHRS, CDR2 YFSETQ. Unmatched junction bases numbered 19, after V lost 0 bases and J lost 6 bases. CDR3 bases: TGCGCCAGCAGCTTGGGACGACCGGGGACTAGCGGGAGGTCAGTGGTATTCGAGCAGTACTTC. This codes for CASSLGRPGTSGRSVVFEQYF. Drawing the rest from reference TRBV5-1 and TRBJ2-7, the complete variable domain is KAGVTQTPRYLIKTRGQQVTLSCSPISGHRSVSWYQQTPGQGLQFLFEYFSETQRNKGNFPGRFSGRQFSNSRSEMNVSTLELGDSALYLCASSLGRPGTSGRSVVFEQYFGPGTRLTVT.

The DNA of the CDR3 is TGTGCCAGCAGCATAAACAGGGATGGCTACACCTTC. Protein sequence: CASSINRDGYTF. This rearrangement joins TRBV5-8 to TRBJ1-2; a weak D match, TRBD1 (6 bases). Germline CDR1 is SGHTS and CDR2 is YDEGEE. The CDR3 consists of 12 residues. Trimming removed 4 bases at V and 6 bases at J, with 10 bases between.

This chain connects TRBV7-3 to TRBJ2-1; TRBD2 matches 7 bases. Germline lookup yields CDR1 SGHTA and CDR2 FQGTGA. The CDR3 length is 14 residues. V gave up 5 bases and J gave up 8 bases; unmatched junction bases: 9. The CDR3 DNA is TGTGCCAGCAGCCCCCAGCCGCTAGCGGATGAGCAGTTCTTC. It is translated as CASSPQPLADEQFF.

The chain carries TRBV24-1 and TRBJ2-1; the match to TRBD2 covers 7 bases. The germline gives CDR1 KGHDR, CDR2 SFDVKD. The V and J ends lost 8 bases and 0 bases, in that order; junction bases with no gene match: 3. The CDR3 has 14 amino acids. For the CDR3, the DNA is TGTGCCACCATGGGGGGGAGCTCCTACAATGAGCAGTTCTTC. Amino acid sequence: CATMGGSSYNEQFF.

The chain employs TRBV5-1 and TRBJ2-1; 11 bases align to TRBD2. Germline CDR1 SGHRS, CDR2 YFSETQ. The CDR3 covers 16 residues. V gave up 1 base and J gave up 9 bases; unmatched junction bases: 9. The CDR3 DNA is TGCGCCAGCAGCTTGACTAGCGGGAGAGATTTTGGTGAGCAGTTCTTC. Its translation: CASSLTSGRDFGEQFF.

The gene calls are TRBV2 and TRBJ2-3; D is unclear. CDR3 length: 13 residues. V lost 5 bases and J 0 bases, leaving 6 bases between the germline ends. Germline V gives CDR1 SNHLY, CDR2 FYNNEI. The CDR3 loop reads CASSPLSTDTQYF. In DNA, the CDR3 is TGTGCCAGCAGTCCGTTAAGCACAGATACGCAGTATTTT.

V is TRBV7-8 and J is TRBJ2-3, with TRBD2 matching over 8 bases. J gave up 0 bases and V 5 bases, and 13 bases lay outside the gene matches. This CDR3 is built from 18 residues. The germline V gene encodes CDR1 SGHVS and CDR2 FQNEAQ. The CDR3 DNA reads TGTGCCAGCAGCCAGATATCCCGGACTAGCTCAAGCACAGATACGCAGTATTTT. Protein sequence: CASSQISRTSSSTDTQYF.

The rearrangement uses TRBV6-5 and TRBJ2-1; 9 bases are a match to TRBD2. The ends lost 5 bases at V and 3 bases at J; junction bases unmatched: 5. The CDR3 has 15 residues. Germline-derived CDR1 and CDR2 are MNHEY and SVGAGI. This chain's CDR3 is CASSPGLAYYNEQFF. The CDR3 region has the DNA TGTGCCAGCAGTCCAGGACTAGCGTACTACAATGAGCAGTTCTTC.

The chain couples TRBV3-1 (or the pseudogene TRBV3-2) to TRBJ1-4; D possibly corresponds to TRBD1 (5 bases). The CDR3 spans 13 residues. The V gene's germline CDR1 is LGHDT and CDR2 YNNKEL (reference sequence). Trimming removed 3 bases from V and 7 bases from J, with 9 bases in between. In DNA, the CDR3 is TGTGCCAGCAGCCAGGCAGGGTCTGAAAAACTGTTTTTT. Residues: CASSQAGSEKLFF.

This chain joins TRBV19 and TRBJ2-3; 9 bases align to TRBD1. V gave up 3 bases and J gave up 2 bases; unmatched junction bases: 3. The V gene's germline CDR1 is LNHDA and CDR2 SQIVND (reference sequence). This CDR3 is built from 15 residues. The CDR3 loop reads CASSIRDRDTDTQYF. CDR3 sequence (DNA): TGTGCCAGTAGTATCCGGGACAGGGACACAGATACGCAGTATTTT.

This chain's CDR3 is CASSLLIGGSYNSPLHF. CDR3 nucleotide sequence: TGCGCCAGCAGCCTATTAATAGGCGGATCCTATAATTCACCCCTCCACTTT. V is TRBV4-1 and J is TRBJ1-6; D is undetermined. Trimming removed 4 bases at V and 1 base at J, with 14 bases between. The CDR3 sequence is 17 residues long. The germline V gene has CDR1 MGHRA and CDR2 YSYEKL.

The J gene is TRBJ2-1, the V gene TRBV7-2; 9 bases match TRBD1. Trimming removed 5 bases from V and 2 bases from J; junction bases left unmatched: 4. There are 15 residues in the CDR3. CDR1 and CDR2 from the germline V gene are SGHTA and FQGNSA. As DNA, the CDR3 is TGTGCCAGCAGCCAGGACAGGGGTCCCTACAATGAGCAGTTCTTC. This translates into CASSQDRGPYNEQFF.

The J gene is TRBJ1-1, the V gene TRBV11-2; D may be TRBD1 (5 bases). The CDR3 contains 16 residues. V was clipped by 1 base and J by 5 bases, with 17 bases between them. Germline CDR1 reads SGHAT; CDR2 reads FQNNGV. The CDR3 protein is CASSLAHLQGGTEAFF. The CDR3 DNA is TGTGCCAGCAGCTTAGCCCACCTTCAGGGAGGTACTGAAGCTTTCTTT.

The chain joins TRBV15 to TRBJ1-5, with 8 bases fitting TRBD1. V shed 3 bases, J shed 6 bases, and the junction held 7 bases outside the gene matches. Germline V gene sequence: CDR1 LNHNV, CDR2 YYDKDF (reference sequence). The CDR3 length is 15 residues. The CDR3 protein is CATSRDREASQPQHF. As DNA, the CDR3 is TGTGCCACCAGCAGGGACAGGGAGGCTTCTCAGCCCCAGCATTTT.